This T cell receptor beta chain was retrieved from a study of cytomegalovirus exposure and HLA in healthy donors. Broader study findings: For TCR beta chains, V- and J-gene trimming was later linked to a missense DCLRE1C variant.

Notes on this clone: Antigen: not known.

60 Vbeta and 13 Jbeta primers were used in PCR. Clones were sequenced by immunoSEQ multiplex PCR, and TCRdb holds only the in-frame ones, with some missing. The sample data list 55,000 to 75,000 clones. This CDR3 region has 14 residues. Trimming cost V 2 bases and J 0 bases, with 8 bases left between them. The germline gives CDR1 MNHEY, CDR2 SVGAGI. Sequenced material: PBMCs. The rearrangement joins TRBV6-5 to TRBJ2-7; D perhaps matches TRBD1 (5 bases). This receptor was identified in a male donor in good health and CMV-seronegative. CDR3 sequence (DNA): TGTGCCAGCAGTTACAGGGGTGGCTCCTACGAGCAGTACTTC. This sequence encodes CASSYRGGSYEQYF.